This T cell receptor beta chain was obtained from a study of blood T cells in healthy people across ages. Primed by a sample-barcoded 5' primer and a J-beta primer mix, a second PCR proceeded for roughly 6 to 12 cycles. MiXCR was run by TCRdb on the 5' RACE reads, yielding one entry per CDR3 protein. The sample carries roughly 680,000 distinct CDR3 sequences, approximately 50% recorded once. This clonotype occurred many times. The CDR3 is 12 residues long. Deletions cut 4 bases from V and 10 bases from J, with 14 bases between. Germline V CDR1 and CDR2: SQVTM, ANQGSEA. The chain joins TRBV29-1 to TRBJ2-1; D remains unclear. The sample taken for sequencing was blood. The receptor was derived from a woman aged 60-70 years in good health. CDR3 region: CSVVPQEKEQFF. The CDR3 DNA reads as TGCAGCGTTGTTCCCCAGGAAAAAGAGCAGTTCTTC.